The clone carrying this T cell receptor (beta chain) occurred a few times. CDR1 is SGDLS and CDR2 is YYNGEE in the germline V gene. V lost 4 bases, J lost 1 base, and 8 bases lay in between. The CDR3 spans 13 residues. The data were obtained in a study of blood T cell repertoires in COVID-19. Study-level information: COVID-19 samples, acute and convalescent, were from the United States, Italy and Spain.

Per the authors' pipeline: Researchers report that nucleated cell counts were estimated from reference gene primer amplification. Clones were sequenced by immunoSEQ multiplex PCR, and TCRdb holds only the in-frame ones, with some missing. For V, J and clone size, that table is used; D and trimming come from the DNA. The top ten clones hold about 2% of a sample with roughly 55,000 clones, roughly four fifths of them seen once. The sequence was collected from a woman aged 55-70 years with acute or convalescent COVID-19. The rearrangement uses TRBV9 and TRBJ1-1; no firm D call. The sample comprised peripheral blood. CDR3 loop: CASSITENTEAFF. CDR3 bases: TGTGCCAGCAGCATCACAGAGAACACTGAAGCTTTCTTT. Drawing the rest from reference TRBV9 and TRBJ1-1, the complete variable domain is DSGVTQTPKHLITATGQRVTLRCSPRSGDLSVYWYQQSLDQGLQFLIQYYNGEERAKGNILERFSAQQFPDLHSELNLSSLELGDSALYFCASSITENTEAFFGQGTRLTVV.